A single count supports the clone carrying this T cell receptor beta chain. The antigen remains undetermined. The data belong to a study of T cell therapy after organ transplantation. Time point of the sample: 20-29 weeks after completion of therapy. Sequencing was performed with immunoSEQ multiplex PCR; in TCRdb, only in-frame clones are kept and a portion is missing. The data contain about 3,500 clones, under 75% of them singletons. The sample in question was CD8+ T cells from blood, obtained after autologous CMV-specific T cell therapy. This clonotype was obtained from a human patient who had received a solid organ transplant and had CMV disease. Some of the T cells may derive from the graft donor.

The CDR3 protein is CASSELSPGQGASEQFF. The CDR3 DNA sequence: TGTGCCAGCAGTGAACTTTCCCCGGGACAGGGGGCAAGTGAGCAGTTCTTC. The rearrangement uses TRBV25-1 and TRBJ2-1; 12 bases line up with TRBD1. Looked up from germline, CDR1 is MGHDK and CDR2 is SYGVNS. With 2 bases clipped from V and 9 bases from J, the junction kept 11 bases outside the gene matches. The CDR3 covers 17 residues.